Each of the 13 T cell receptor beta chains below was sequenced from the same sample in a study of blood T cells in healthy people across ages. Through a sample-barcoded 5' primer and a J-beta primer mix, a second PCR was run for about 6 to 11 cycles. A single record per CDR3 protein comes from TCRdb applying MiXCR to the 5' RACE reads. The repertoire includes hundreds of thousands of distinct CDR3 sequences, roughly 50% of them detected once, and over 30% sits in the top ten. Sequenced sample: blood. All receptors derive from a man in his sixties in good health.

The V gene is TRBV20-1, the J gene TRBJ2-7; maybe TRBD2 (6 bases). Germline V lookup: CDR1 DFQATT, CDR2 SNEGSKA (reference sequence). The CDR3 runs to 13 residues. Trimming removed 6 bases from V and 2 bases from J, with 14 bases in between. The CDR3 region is CSARSGAAYEQYF. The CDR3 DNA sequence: TGCAGTGCGCGTAGCGGAGCAGCCTACGAGCAGTACTTC.

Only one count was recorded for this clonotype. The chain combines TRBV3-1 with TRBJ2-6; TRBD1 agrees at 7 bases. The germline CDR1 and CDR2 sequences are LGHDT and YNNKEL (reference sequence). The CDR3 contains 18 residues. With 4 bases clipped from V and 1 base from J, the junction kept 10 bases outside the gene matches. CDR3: CASSPDRWGHSGANVLTF. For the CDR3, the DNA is TGTGCCAGCAGCCCGGACAGGTGGGGTCATTCTGGGGCCAACGTCCTGACTTTC. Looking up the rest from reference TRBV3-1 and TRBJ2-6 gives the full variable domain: DTAVSQTPKYLVTQMGNDKSIKCEQNLGHDTMYWYKQDSKKFLKIMFSYNNKELIINETVPNRFSPKSPDKAHLNLHINSLELGDSAVYFCASSPDRWGHSGANVLTFGAGSRLTVL.

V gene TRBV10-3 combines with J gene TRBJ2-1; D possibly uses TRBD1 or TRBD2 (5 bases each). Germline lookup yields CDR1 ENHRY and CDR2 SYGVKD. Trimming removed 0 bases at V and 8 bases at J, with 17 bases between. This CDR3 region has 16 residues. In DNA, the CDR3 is TGTGCCATCAGTGAGTCGGGGGACCCGAAGGTCGATGAGCAGTTCTTC. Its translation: CAISESGDPKVDEQFF.

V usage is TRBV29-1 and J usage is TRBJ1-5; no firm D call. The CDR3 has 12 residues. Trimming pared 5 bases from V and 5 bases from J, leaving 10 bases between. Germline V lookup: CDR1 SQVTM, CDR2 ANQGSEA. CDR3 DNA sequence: TGCAGCGTTCAGGATTGGGATCAGCCCCAGCATTTT. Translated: CSVQDWDQPQHF.

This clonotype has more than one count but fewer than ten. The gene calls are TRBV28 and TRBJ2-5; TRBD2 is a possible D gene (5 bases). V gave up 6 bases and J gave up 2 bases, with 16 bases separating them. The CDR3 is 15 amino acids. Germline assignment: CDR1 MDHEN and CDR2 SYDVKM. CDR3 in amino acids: CASRQRRGLQETQYF. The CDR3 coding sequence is TGTGCCAGCAGGCAGCGGAGAGGCTTACAAGAGACCCAGTACTTC. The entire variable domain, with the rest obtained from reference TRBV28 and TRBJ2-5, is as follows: DVKVTQSSRYLVKRTGEKVFLECVQDMDHENMFWYRQDPGLGLRLIYFSYDVKMKEKGDIPEGYSVSREKKERFSLILESASTNQTSMYLCASRQRRGLQETQYFGPGTRLLVL.

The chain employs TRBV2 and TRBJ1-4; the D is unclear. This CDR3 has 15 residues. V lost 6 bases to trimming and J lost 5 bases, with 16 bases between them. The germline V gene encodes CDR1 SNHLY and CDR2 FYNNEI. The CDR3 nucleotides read TGTGCCAGCAGCGAAATCTCTCCGCGAAATGAAAAACTGTTTTTT. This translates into CASSEISPRNEKLFF.

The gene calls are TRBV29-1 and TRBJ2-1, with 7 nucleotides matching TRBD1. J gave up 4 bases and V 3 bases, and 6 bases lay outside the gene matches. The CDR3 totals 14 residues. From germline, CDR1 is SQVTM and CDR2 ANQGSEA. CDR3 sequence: CSVDRTGAYNEQFF. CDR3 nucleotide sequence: TGCAGCGTTGATAGAACAGGGGCGTACAATGAGCAGTTCTTC.

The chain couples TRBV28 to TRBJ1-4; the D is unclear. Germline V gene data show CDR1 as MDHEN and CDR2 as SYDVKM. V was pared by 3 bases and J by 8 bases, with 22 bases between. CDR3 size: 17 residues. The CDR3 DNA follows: TGTGCCAGCAGTTTTTTGCCCAGGCAGGATGCCTCGGAAAAACTGTTTTTT. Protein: CASSFLPRQDASEKLFF.

CDR3: CASSLGSGGSSYNEQFF. The CDR3 nucleotides read TGCGCCAGCAGCTTGGGGTCAGGGGGGTCCTCCTACAATGAGCAGTTCTTC. The chain uses TRBV5-1 and TRBJ2-1, with D perhaps matching TRBD1 (7 bases). The germline V gene encodes CDR1 SGHRS and CDR2 YFSETQ. The CDR3 is 17 amino acids. V was trimmed by 0 bases and J by 0 bases, leaving 13 bases between them.

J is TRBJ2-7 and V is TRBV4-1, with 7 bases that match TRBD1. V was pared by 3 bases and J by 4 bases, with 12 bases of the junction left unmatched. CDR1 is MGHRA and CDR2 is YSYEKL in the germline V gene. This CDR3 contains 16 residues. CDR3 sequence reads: CASSQAGGRGQYEQYF. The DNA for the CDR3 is TGCGCCAGCAGCCAGGCAGGAGGAAGGGGGCAGTACGAGCAGTACTTC.

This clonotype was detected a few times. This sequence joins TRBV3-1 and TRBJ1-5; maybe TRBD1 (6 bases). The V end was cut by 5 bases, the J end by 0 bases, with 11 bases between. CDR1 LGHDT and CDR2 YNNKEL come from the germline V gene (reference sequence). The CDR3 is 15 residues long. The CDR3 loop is CASSIGQYSNQPQHF. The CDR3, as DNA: TGTGCCAGCAGCATCGGACAGTATAGCAATCAGCCCCAGCATTTT.

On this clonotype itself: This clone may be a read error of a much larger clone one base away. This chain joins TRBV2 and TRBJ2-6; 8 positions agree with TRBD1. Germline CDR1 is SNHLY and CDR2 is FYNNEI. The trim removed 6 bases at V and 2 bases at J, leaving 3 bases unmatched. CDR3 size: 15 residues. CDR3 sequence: CASRPTGAGANVLTF. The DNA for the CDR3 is TGTGCCAGCAGGCCGACAGGGGCTGGGGCCAACGTCCTGACTTTC.

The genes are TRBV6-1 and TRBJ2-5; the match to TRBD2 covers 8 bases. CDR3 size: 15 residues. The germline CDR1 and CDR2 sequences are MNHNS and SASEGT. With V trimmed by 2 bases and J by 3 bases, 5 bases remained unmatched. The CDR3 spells CASSEPGGIKETQYF. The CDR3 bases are TGTGCCAGCAGTGAACCGGGGGGGATCAAAGAGACCCAGTACTTC.